One and the same sample provided the 7 T cell receptor beta chains below, sequenced in a study of spatial heterogeneity in lung cancer. No antigen has been identified for these receptors. A single record per CDR3 protein comes from TCRdb applying MiXCR to the 5' RACE reads. Altogether roughly 4,900 distinct CDR3 sequences are present, roughly an eighth being singletons, with the ten largest covering less than 55%. Regarding time point: sample taken at primary tumor resection. General study results and limits: How many expanded intratumoral alpha and beta TCRs were present tracked the tumor mutation count, which was a count of nonsynonymous mutations.

The sample was lung tumor tissue, taken at surgery. The receptors here all came from a male donor with early-stage non-small cell lung cancer.

This clonotype has just a few counts. The chain employs TRBV3-1 and TRBJ2-3, with 10 bases identical to TRBD1. The CDR3 consists of 16 residues. Germline lookup yields CDR1 LGHDT and CDR2 YNNKEL (reference sequence). V gave up 4 bases and J gave up 6 bases; unmatched junction bases: 10. CDR3 in amino acids: CASSRSGQGLIDTQYF. CDR3 DNA sequence: TGTGCCAGCAGCCGTTCGGGACAGGGGTTAATCGATACGCAGTATTTT.

This sequence joins TRBV3-1 and TRBJ1-3, with a possible D match to TRBD1 (6 bases). This CDR3 spans 15 amino acids. V was cut by 5 bases and J by 0 bases, with 11 bases left in between. Germline V lookup: CDR1 LGHDT, CDR2 YNNKEL (reference sequence). Written as DNA, the CDR3 is TGTGCCAGCAGCGTCGTACAGGGCTCTGGAAACACCATATATTTT. Its translation is CASSVVQGSGNTIYF.

This clonotype occurred a few times. The J gene is TRBJ2-3, the V gene TRBV20-1, with D possibly matching TRBD2 (6 bases). This CDR3 is built from 14 residues. Germline CDR1 DFQATT, CDR2 SNEGSKA (reference sequence). Trimming pared 3 bases from V and 2 bases from J, leaving 12 bases between. CDR3 residues: CSASPGLATDTQYF. The CDR3 nucleotides are TGCAGTGCTAGCCCGGGACTCGCCACAGATACGCAGTATTTT.

This clonotype was picked up a small number of times. This chain uses TRBV4-2 with TRBJ1-4; D may be TRBD1 (5 bases). Per the germline V gene, CDR1 is LGHNA and CDR2 is YNFKEQ. Trimming shortened V by 1 base and J by 5 bases, and 11 bases separated the two germline ends. The CDR3 covers 15 residues. CDR3: CASSQASGRNEKLFF. CDR3 sequence (DNA): TGTGCCAGCAGCCAAGCGTCGGGGCGAAATGAAAAACTGTTTTTT.

CDR3 loop: CASSLDLAGVNEQFF. DNA for the CDR3: TGCGCCAGCAGCCTTGATCTAGCGGGAGTAAATGAGCAGTTCTTC. This chain uses TRBV4-3 with TRBJ2-1; 10 bases are shared with TRBD2. The ends lost 4 bases at V and 7 bases at J; junction bases unmatched: 7. The CDR3 contains 15 residues. Germline V gives CDR1 LGHNA, CDR2 YSLEER.

With respect to this clonotype: Possible read error: a much larger clone is one base away. V and J are TRBV13 and TRBJ2-7; the match to TRBD2 covers 9 bases. The CDR3 is made up of 15 amino acids. Losses at the gene ends were 2 bases for V and 8 bases for J; bases not matched to a gene: 10. From germline, CDR1 is PRHDT and CDR2 FYEKMQ (reference sequence). Written as DNA, the CDR3 is TGTGCCAGCAGCTTACTAGCGGGGATACCTACCAAGCAGTACTTC. Translation gives CASSLLAGIPTKQYF.

This chain uses TRBV6-2 or TRBV6-3 with TRBJ2-7; TRBD2 aligns across 8 bases. Germline V gene sequence: CDR1 MNHEY, CDR2 SVGEGT. The V segment lost 8 bases and the J segment 6 bases; nucleotides outside the gene matches: 18. The CDR3 consists of 16 residues. Written as DNA, the CDR3 is TGTGCCAGCTCAAGGACCCCCGGGACTAGAAGGTCCGAGCAGTACGTC. The encoded protein is CASSRTPGTRRSEQYV.